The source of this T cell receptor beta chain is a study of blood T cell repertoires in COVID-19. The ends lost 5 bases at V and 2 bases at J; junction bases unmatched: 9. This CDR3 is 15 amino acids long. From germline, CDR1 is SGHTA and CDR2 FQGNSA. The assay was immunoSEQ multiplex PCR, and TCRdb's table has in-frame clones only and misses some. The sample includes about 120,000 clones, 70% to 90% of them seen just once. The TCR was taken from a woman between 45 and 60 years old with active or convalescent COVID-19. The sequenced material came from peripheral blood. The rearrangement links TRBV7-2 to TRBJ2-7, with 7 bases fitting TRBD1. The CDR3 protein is CASSPSGTATYEQYF. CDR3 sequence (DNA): TGTGCCAGCAGCCCCTCCGGGACAGCCACCTACGAGCAGTACTTC.